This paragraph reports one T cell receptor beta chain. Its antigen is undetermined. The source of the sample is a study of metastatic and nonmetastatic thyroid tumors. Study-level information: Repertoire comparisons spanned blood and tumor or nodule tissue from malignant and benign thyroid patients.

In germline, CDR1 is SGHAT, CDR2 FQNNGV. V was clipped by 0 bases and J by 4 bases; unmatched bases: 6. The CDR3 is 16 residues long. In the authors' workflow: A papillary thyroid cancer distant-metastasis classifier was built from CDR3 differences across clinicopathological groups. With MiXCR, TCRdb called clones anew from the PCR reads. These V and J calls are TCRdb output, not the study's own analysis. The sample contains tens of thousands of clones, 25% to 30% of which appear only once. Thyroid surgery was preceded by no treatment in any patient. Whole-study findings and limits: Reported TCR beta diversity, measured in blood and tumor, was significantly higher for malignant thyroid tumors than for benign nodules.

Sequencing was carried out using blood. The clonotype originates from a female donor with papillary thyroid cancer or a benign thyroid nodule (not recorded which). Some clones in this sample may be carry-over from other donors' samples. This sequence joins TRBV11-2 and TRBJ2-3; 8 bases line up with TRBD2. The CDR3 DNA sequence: TGTGCCAGCAGCTTAGATCCAGCGGGGGTGGCAGATACGCAGTATTTT. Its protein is CASSLDPAGVADTQYF.